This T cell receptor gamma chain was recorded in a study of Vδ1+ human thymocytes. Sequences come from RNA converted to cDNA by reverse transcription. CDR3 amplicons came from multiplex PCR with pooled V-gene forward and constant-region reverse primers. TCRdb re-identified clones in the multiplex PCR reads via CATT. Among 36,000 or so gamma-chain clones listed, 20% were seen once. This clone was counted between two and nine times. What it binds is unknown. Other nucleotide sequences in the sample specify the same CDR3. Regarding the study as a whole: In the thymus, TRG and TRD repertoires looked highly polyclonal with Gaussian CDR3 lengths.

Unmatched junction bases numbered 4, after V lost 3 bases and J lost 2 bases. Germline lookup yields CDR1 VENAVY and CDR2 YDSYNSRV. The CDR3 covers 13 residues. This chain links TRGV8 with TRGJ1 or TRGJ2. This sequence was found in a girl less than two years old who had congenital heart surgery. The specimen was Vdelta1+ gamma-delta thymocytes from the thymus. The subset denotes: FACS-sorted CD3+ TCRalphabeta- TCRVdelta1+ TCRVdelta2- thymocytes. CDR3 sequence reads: CATWDPYYYKKLF. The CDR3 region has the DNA TGTGCCACCTGGGATCCCTATTATTATAAGAAACTCTTT.